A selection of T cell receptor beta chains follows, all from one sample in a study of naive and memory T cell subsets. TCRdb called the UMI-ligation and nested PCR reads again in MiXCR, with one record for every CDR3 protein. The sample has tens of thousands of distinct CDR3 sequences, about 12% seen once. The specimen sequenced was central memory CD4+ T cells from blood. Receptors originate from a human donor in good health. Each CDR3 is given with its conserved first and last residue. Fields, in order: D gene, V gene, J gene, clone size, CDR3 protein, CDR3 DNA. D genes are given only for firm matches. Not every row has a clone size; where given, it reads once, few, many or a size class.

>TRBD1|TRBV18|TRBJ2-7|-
CASSREGQGAYSEQYF
TGTGCCAGCTCCCGCGAGGGACAGGGGGCTTATTCCGAGCAGTACTTC
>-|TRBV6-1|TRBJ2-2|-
CASTIRLSGSGELFF
TGTGCCAGCACAATCCGACTGAGCGGGTCCGGGGAGCTGTTTTTT
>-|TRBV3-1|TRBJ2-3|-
CASSQEGGWDTQYF
TGTGCCAGCAGCCAAGAGGGGGGATGGGATACGCAGTATTTT
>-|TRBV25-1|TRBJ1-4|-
CASSLQGLPSTSEKLFF
TGTGCCAGCAGCTTACAGGGTCTCCCCTCAACTAGTGAAAAACTGTTTTTT
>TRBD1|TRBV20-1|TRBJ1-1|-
CSARQDRLEAFF
TGCAGTGCTAGACAGGACAGGTTAGAAGCTTTCTTT
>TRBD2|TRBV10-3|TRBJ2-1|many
CAISESLAGRSNEQFF
TGTGCCATCAGTGAGTCGCTAGCGGGAAGAAGCAATGAGCAGTTCTTC
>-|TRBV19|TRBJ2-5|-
CASSIAGGFNQETQYF
TGTGCCAGTAGTATAGCCGGAGGGTTCAACCAAGAGACCCAGTACTTC
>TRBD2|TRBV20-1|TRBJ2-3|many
CSAIVGPGGPSDTQYF
TGCAGTGCTATTGTTGGTCCGGGAGGGCCGTCAGATACGCAGTATTTT
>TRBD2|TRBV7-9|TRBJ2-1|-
CASSLLSGGEYNEQFF
TGTGCCAGCAGCTTACTTAGCGGGGGGGAATACAATGAGCAGTTCTTC
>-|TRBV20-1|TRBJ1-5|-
CSALFRDNFGNQPQHF
TGCAGTGCCCTTTTTAGGGATAATTTCGGCAATCAGCCCCAGCATTTT
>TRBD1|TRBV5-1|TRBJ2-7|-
CASRPDSWTGGVYEQYF
TGCGCCAGCAGACCGGATTCCTGGACAGGGGGAGTCTACGAGCAGTACTTC
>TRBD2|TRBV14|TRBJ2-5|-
CASSQVLRPTSVGFLPQETQYF
TGTGCCAGCAGCCAAGTTCTTCGACCCACTAGCGTCGGCTTCTTACCCCAAGAGACCCAGTACTTC
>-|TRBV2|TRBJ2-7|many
CASTWESAYEQYF
TGTGCCAGCACGTGGGAGTCAGCCTACGAGCAGTACTTC
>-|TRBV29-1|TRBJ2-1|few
CSGLVGEQFF
TGCAGCGGCCTGGTGGGTGAGCAGTTCTTC
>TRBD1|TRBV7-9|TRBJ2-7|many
CASSRDRNSYEQYF
TGTGCCAGCAGCCGGGACAGGAACTCCTACGAGCAGTACTTC
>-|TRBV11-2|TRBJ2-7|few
CASSLDWTAYEQYF
TGTGCCAGCAGCTTAGATTGGACGGCCTACGAGCAGTACTTC
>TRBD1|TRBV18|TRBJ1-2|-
CASSPSDRTGWGYGYTF
TGTGCCAGCTCACCATCGGATAGGACAGGGTGGGGCTATGGCTACACCTTC